This T cell receptor beta chain is drawn from a study of CD8 T cells in Susac syndrome. The CDR3 is 16 residues long. Losses at the gene ends were 4 bases for V and 5 bases for J; bases not matched to a gene: 8. From germline, CDR1 is MNHEY and CDR2 SVGAGI. An amount of RNA that ranged from roughly 0.5 to 1 ug was reverse transcribed with random hexamers. TCRdb reprocessed the immunoSEQ multiplex PCR reads with MiXCR, giving one entry per CDR3 protein. Counted here are about 190,000 distinct CDR3 sequences, 90% to 96% occurring once; the ten biggest clones make up around 0.1%. This receptor was taken from a human donor with Susac syndrome. Sample: CD4+ T cells from PBMCs. The chain combines TRBV6-5 with TRBJ2-5, with 12 bases matching TRBD2. Here the CDR3 DNA reads TGTGCCAGCAGTTGGTCTAGCGGGGGGGGTGAGGAGACCCAGTACTTC. It translates to CASSWSSGGGEETQYF.